This T cell receptor (beta chain) emerged from a study of T cells in localized non-small cell lung cancer. Findings and caveats of the study: Adjacent lung was found to contain a median about 55 of the top 100 tumor clones. Measurement of T cell clonality placed uninvolved adjacent lung highest, above the level in tumor. Analysis by sequencing included only one tumor region, so heterogeneity remains possible. With higher T cell density in blood came longer overall survival.

The junction had 9 bases not matched to a gene; V was cut back by 4 bases and J by 4 bases. CDR3 size: 16 residues. Germline lookup yields CDR1 SGHDT and CDR2 YYEEEE. Worth noting for this clone: Its antigen remains unidentified.

Measured with immunoSEQ multiplex PCR; TCRdb has only the in-frame clones, and not every one. The sample lists fewer than 25,000 clones, roughly 90% occurring once. This receptor was taken from a male donor aged 60 or over with stage I squamous cell lung carcinoma. Here the sequenced sample was peripheral blood, taken before any cancer treatment. The rearrangement joins TRBV5-6 to TRBJ2-5, with 11 positions matching TRBD2. The CDR3 reads CASSLLAGGHGETQYF. CDR3 sequence (DNA): TGTGCCAGCAGCCTCTTAGCGGGGGGGCACGGAGAGACCCAGTACTTC.